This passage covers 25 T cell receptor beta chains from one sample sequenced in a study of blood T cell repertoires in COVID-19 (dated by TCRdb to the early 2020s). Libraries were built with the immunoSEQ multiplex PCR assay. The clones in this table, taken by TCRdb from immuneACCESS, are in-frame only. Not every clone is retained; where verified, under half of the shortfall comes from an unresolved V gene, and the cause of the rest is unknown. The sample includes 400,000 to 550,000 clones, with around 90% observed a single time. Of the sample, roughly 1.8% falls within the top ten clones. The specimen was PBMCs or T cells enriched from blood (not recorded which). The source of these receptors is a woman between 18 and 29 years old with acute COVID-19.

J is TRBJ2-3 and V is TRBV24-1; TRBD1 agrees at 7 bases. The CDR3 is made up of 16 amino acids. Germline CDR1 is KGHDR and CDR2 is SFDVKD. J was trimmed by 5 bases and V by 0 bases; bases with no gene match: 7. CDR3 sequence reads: CATSDLRTGDRDTQYF. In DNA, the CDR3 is TGTGCCACCAGTGATTTGAGAACAGGGGATAGAGATACGCAGTATTTT.

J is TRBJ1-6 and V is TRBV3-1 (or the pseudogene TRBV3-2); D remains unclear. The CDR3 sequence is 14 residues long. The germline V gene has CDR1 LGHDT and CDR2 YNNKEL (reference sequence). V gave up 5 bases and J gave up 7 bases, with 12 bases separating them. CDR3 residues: CASSSDGGNSPLHF. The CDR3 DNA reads TGTGCCAGCAGCTCGGACGGAGGGAATTCACCCCTCCACTTT.

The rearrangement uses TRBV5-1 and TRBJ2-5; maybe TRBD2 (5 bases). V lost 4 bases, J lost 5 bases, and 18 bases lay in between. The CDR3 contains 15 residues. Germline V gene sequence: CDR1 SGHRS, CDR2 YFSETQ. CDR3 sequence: CASSRGPGVEETQYF. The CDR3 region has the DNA TGCGCCAGCAGCCGAGGGCCCGGGGTTGAGGAGACCCAGTACTTC.

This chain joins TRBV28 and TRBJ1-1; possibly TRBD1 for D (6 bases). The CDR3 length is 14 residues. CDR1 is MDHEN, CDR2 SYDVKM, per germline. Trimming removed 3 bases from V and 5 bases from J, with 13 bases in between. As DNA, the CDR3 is TGTGCCAGCAGTTTCCTACAGGGACGGACTGAAGCTTTCTTT. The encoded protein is CASSFLQGRTEAFF. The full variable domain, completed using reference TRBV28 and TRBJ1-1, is DVKVTQSSRYLVKRTGEKVFLECVQDMDHENMFWYRQDPGLGLRLIYFSYDVKMKEKGDIPEGYSVSREKKERFSLILESASTNQTSMYLCASSFLQGRTEAFFGQGTRLTVV.

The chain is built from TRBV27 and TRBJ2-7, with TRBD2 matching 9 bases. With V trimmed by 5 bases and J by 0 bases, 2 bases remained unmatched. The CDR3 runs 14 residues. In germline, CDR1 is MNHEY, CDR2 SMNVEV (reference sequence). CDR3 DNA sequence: TGTGCCAGCAGTGCGACTAGCGGCTCCTACGAGCAGTACTTC. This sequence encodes CASSATSGSYEQYF.

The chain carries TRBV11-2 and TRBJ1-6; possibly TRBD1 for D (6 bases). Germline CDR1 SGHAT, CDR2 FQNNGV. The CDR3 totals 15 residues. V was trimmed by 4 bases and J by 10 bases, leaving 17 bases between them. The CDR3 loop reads CASSSGGAGQSPLHF. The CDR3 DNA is TGTGCCAGCAGCTCGGGGGGCGCAGGTCAGTCACCCCTCCACTTT.

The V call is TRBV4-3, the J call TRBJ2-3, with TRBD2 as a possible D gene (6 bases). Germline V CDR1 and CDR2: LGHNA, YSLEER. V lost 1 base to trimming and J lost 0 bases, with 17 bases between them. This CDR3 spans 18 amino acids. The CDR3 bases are TGCGCCAGCAGCCAAGGAACTAGCTTGGTGGGTAGCACAGATACGCAGTATTTT. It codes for CASSQGTSLVGSTDTQYF.

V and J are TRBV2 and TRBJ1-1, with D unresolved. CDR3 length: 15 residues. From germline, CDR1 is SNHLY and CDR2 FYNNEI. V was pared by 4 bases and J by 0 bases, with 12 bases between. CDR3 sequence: CASSGFGGMNTEAFF. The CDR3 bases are TGTGCCAGCAGTGGGTTCGGCGGGATGAACACTGAAGCTTTCTTT.

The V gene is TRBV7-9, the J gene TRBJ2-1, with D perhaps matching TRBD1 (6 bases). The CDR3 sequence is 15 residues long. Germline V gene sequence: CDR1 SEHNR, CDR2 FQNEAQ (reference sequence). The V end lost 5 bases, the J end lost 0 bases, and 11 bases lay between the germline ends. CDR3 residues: CASSRGQSSYNEQFF. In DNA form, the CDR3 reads TGTGCCAGCAGCCGTGGACAGAGCTCCTACAATGAGCAGTTCTTC.

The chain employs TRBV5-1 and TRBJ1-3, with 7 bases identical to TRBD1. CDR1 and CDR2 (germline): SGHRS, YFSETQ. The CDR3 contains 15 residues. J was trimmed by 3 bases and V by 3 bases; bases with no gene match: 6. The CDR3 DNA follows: TGCGCCAGCAGCTCAACAGGGGACGGTGGAAACACCATATATTTT. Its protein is CASSSTGDGGNTIYF.

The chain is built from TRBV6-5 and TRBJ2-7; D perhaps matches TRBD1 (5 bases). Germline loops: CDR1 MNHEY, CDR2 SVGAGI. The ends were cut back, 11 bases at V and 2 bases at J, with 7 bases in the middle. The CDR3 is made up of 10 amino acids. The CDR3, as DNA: TGTGCCTCAGGGCCCTACGAGCAGTACTTC. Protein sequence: CASGPYEQYF.

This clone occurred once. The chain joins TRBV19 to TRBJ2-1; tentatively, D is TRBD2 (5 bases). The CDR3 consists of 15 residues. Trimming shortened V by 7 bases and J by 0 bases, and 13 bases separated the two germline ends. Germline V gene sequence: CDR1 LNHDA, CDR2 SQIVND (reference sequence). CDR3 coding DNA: TGTGCCAGTACGAATTTGGGGAGCTCCTACAATGAGCAGTTCTTC. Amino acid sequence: CASTNLGSSYNEQFF.

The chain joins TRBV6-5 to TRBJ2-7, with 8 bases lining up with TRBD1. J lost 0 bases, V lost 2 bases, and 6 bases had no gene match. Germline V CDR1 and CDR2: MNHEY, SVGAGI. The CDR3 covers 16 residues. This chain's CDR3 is CASSYRRQGSSYEQYF. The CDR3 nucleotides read TGTGCCAGCAGTTACCGAAGACAGGGGAGCTCCTACGAGCAGTACTTC.

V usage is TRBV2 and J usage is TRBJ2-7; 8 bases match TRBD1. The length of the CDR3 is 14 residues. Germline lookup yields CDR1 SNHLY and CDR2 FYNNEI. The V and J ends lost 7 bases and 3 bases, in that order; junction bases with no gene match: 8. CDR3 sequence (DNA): TGTGCCAGCATTCCCGGGACAGGTCTCTACGAGCAGTACTTC. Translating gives CASIPGTGLYEQYF.

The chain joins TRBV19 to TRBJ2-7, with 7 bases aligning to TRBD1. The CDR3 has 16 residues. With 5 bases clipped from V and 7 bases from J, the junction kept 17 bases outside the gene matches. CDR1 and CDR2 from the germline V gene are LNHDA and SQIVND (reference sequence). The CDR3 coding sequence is TGTGCCAGTAGTGGGCTCGGGACAGCAAGGTCTACGGAGCAGTACTTC. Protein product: CASSGLGTARSTEQYF.

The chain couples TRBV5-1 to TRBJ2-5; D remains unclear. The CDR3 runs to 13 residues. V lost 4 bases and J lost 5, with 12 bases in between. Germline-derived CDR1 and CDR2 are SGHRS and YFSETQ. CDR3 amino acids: CASSRTPGETQYF. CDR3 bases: TGCGCCAGCAGCAGAACCCCCGGGGAGACCCAGTACTTC. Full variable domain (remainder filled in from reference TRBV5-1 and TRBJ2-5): KAGVTQTPRYLIKTRGQQVTLSCSPISGHRSVSWYQQTPGQGLQFLFEYFSETQRNKGNFPGRFSGRQFSNSRSEMNVSTLELGDSALYLCASSRTPGETQYFGPGTRLLVL.

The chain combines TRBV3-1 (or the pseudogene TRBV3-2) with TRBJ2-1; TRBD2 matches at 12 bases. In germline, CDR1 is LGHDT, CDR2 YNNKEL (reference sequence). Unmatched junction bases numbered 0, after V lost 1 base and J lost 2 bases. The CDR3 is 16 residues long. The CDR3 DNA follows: TGTGCCAGCAGCCAAGGGACTAGCGGGGCCTACAATGAGCAGTTCTTC. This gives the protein CASSQGTSGAYNEQFF.

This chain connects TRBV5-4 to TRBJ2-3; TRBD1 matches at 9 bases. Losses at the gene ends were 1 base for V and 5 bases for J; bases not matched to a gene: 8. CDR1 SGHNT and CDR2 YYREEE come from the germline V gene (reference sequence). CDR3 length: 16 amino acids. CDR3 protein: CASSLTGQGLIDTQYF. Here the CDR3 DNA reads TGTGCCAGCAGCTTGACAGGACAGGGGCTCATAGATACGCAGTATTTT.

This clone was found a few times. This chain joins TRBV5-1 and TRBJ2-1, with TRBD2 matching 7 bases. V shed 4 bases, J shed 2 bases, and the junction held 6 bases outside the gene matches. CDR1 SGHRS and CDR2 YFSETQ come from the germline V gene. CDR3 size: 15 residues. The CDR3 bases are TGCGCCAGCAGCGTACTAGCGACAACCTACAATGAGCAGTTCTTC. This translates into CASSVLATTYNEQFF.

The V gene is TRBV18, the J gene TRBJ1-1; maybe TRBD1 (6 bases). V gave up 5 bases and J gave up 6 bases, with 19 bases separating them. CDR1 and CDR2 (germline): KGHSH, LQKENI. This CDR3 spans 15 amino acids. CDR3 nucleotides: TGTGCCAGCTCAGGGACGCAGGGGTCGTTGTCTGAAGCTTTCTTT. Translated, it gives CASSGTQGSLSEAFF.

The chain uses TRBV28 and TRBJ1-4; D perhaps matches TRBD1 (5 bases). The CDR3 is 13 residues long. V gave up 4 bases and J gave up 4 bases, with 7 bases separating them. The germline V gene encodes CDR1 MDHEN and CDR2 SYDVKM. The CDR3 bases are TGTGCCAGCAGTTGGACACTTAATGAAAAACTGTTTTTT. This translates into CASSWTLNEKLFF.

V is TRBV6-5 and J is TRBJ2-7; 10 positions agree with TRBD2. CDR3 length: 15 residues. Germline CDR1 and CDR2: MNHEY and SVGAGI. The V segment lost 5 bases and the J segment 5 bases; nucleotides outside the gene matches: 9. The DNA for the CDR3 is TGTGCCAGCAGTCCCCTAGCGGGAGTATCCCACGAGCAGTACTTC. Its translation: CASSPLAGVSHEQYF.

The CDR3 here is CASSPVGANQEGYTF. In DNA, the CDR3 is TGTGCCAGCAGCCCAGTAGGGGCGAATCAGGAGGGCTACACCTTC. This chain links TRBV5-4 with TRBJ1-2; D perhaps matches TRBD1 (5 bases). Looked up from germline, CDR1 is SGHNT and CDR2 is YYREEE (reference sequence). The V and J ends lost 4 bases and 8 bases respectively, with 21 bases between them. This CDR3 region has 15 residues.

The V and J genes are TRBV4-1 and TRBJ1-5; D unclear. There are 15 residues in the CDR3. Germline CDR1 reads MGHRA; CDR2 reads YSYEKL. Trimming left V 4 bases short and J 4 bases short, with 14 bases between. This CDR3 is CASSLLGGPNQPQHF. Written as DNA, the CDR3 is TGCGCCAGCAGCCTCCTTGGAGGGCCGAATCAGCCCCAGCATTTT.

The DNA of the CDR3 is TGTGCCAGCACCCCCCAGCGTGACTACAATGAGCAGTTCTTC. This gives the protein CASTPQRDYNEQFF. The chain joins TRBV2 to TRBJ2-1, with D uncertain. The CDR3 spans 14 residues. CDR1 is SNHLY and CDR2 is FYNNEI in the germline V gene. V gave up 7 bases and J gave up 3 bases, with 13 bases separating them.